This is a list of T cell receptor beta chains from one sample in a study of identical twins. TCRdb redid the calling of the 5' RACE reads with MiXCR, one entry per CDR3 protein. The sample lists 200,000 to 250,000 distinct CDR3 sequences; approximately 7.1% were seen once. Separately, the same data were catalogued under a study of T cells expressing NK-cell markers.

Sequenced sample: CD8+ T cells sorted from blood. Receptors were obtained from a woman between 18 and 29 years old in good health. The CDR3 runs from the conserved cysteine through the conserved F or W. D genes are given only for firm matches. Clone size appears in some rows only: once, few, many, or a class for an expanded clone.

many,TRBV20-1,TRBJ2-1,TRBD2,TGCAGTGCCAACCCTAGCGGGAGGGCCCGGAATGAGCAGTTCTTC,CSANPSGRARNEQFF
few,TRBV24-1,TRBJ2-2,TRBD1,TGTGCCACCAGTGATACCAGGACAGGGGGCAGCACCGGGGAGCTGTTTTTT,CATSDTRTGGSTGELFF
-,TRBV29-1,TRBJ2-7,-,TGCAGCGTCCTCCGAGTGGACAGACCCTACGAGCAGTACTTC,CSVLRVDRPYEQYF
few,TRBV13,TRBJ2-3,TRBD2,TGTGCCAGCAGCTCGCTAGCGGGGGCCGGCACAGATACGCAGTATTTT,CASSSLAGAGTDTQYF
many,TRBV4-1,TRBJ2-1,TRBD2,TGCGCCAGCAGCCAAGAAGCGGGGGCCGGTACCTACAATGAGCAGTTCTTC,CASSQEAGAGTYNEQFF
few,TRBV11-3,TRBJ2-1,-,TGTGCCAGCAGCCCATCAATCCGGGATGAGCAGTTCTTC,CASSPSIRDEQFF
-,TRBV10-3,TRBJ2-1,TRBD2,TGTGCCATCAGGCCGGGACTAGAGATTGACGAGCAGTTCTTC,CAIRPGLEIDEQFF
many,TRBV12-3/TRBV12-4,TRBJ2-7,-,TGTGCCAGCAGCTTAGACTTCTACGAGCAGTACTTC,CASSLDFYEQYF
few,TRBV25-1,TRBJ1-2,-,TGTGCCAGCAGCCCTGGGGCCGCGAGTGGCTACACCTTC,CASSPGAASGYTF
-,TRBV7-9,TRBJ2-1,-,TGTGCCAGCAGCTTTGGGGTGTCGTCAGCTCTCGATGAGCAGTTCTTC,CASSFGVSSALDEQFF
-,TRBV19,TRBJ1-2,-,TGTGCCAGTAGCCCCGACGGGATAAGTTCGTTTGGCTACACCTTC,CASSPDGISSFGYTF
many,TRBV4-1,TRBJ1-1,-,TGCGCCAGCAGCCCCGGCGCAGGTGAAGCTTTCTTT,CASSPGAGEAFF
many,TRBV5-1,TRBJ2-1,-,TGCGCCAGCCGGGCTGGCTACAATGAGCAGTTCTTC,CASRAGYNEQFF
-,TRBV19,TRBJ2-1,TRBD2,TGTGCCAGTAGCAGAACTAGCGGCTATTACAATGAGCAGTTCTTC,CASSRTSGYYNEQFF
many,TRBV12-3/TRBV12-4,TRBJ1-1,-,TGTGCCAGCAGTCCCTCCCCCGGGGTCGGAGCTTTCTTT,CASSPSPGVGAFF
many,TRBV20-1,TRBJ2-2,-,TGCAGTGCTCAGGCCTGGGGGGAGCTGTTTTTT,CSAQAWGELFF
many,TRBV7-9,TRBJ2-1,-,TGTGCCAGCAGCTCGACTGGTTACAATGAGCAGTTCTTC,CASSSTGYNEQFF
-,TRBV12-3/TRBV12-4,TRBJ1-5,-,TGTGCCAGCGGGACCAATCAGCCCCAGCATTTT,CASGTNQPQHF
few,TRBV27,TRBJ1-1,-,TGTGCCAGCAGTTCGCGTCCGGATGAAGCTTTCTTT,CASSSRPDEAFF
many,TRBV9,TRBJ2-3,-,TGTGCCAGCAGCGTAGTATACGGCCCCTTGACAGATACGCAGTATTTT,CASSVVYGPLTDTQYF
few,TRBV4-1,TRBJ2-1,-,TGCGCCAGCAGCCAAGTAGGCGTGATTCGCGGGGAGCAGTTCTTC,CASSQVGVIRGEQFF
few,TRBV20-1,TRBJ2-2,-,TGCAGTGCTAGAGATCACGGGACCGCCACCGGGGAGCTGTTTTTT,CSARDHGTATGELFF
few,TRBV24-1,TRBJ2-1,-,TGTGCCACCAGTGATTTATCGGGAAATGAGCAGTTCTTC,CATSDLSGNEQFF
-,TRBV7-9,TRBJ2-7,-,TGTGCCAGCAGCCCCGGGAACCTGGGGCAGTACTTC,CASSPGNLGQYF
-,TRBV5-5,TRBJ2-3,-,TGTGCCAGCAGCTTAATGAGCACAGATACGCAGTATTTT,CASSLMSTDTQYF
-,TRBV7-6,TRBJ2-2,-,TGTGCCAGCACCTCCTACGGGATTTCGAACACCGGGGAGCTGTTTTTT,CASTSYGISNTGELFF
-,TRBV7-9,TRBJ2-7,TRBD1,TGTGCCAGCAGCTTAACTACAGGGGGTCTTGGCGAGCAGTACTTC,CASSLTTGGLGEQYF
few,TRBV5-1,TRBJ2-3,TRBD2,TGCGCCAGCAGCTTGGCGGTCGGCGGGGGGGTTAGCACAGATACGCAGTATTTT,CASSLAVGGGVSTDTQYF
few,TRBV7-9,TRBJ2-7,-,TGTGCCAGCAGCTTTTCCGGTGTGGGCGAGCAGTACTTC,CASSFSGVGEQYF
-,TRBV20-1,TRBJ2-3,TRBD2,TGCAGTGCTAGAGGGACTAGCGGGAGTACAGTTACGCAGTATTTT,CSARGTSGSTVTQYF
-,TRBV25-1,TRBJ1-3,-,TGTGCCAGCAGTGACCGAGGATCTGGAAACACCATATATTTT,CASSDRGSGNTIYF
many,TRBV3-1,TRBJ2-1,-,TGTGCCAGCAGCCAAGAGGGCGCTTCCTACAATGAGCAGTTCTTC,CASSQEGASYNEQFF
few,TRBV29-1,TRBJ2-7,-,TGCAGCGTTTACGAGAGTAGCTCCTACGAGCAGTACTTC,CSVYESSSYEQYF
-,TRBV7-9,TRBJ2-7,TRBD2,TGTGCCAGCAGCCCTAGCGGGGTCGCCTACGAGCAGTACTTC,CASSPSGVAYEQYF
-,TRBV20-1,TRBJ1-6,TRBD1,TGCAGTGCTAGAGATGCAGGGGGTAATAATTCACCCCTCCACTTT,CSARDAGGNNSPLHF
many,TRBV18,TRBJ2-7,-,TGTGCCAGCTCACTCGGCCAACTTTCTTCCTACGAGCAGTACTTC,CASSLGQLSSYEQYF